This T cell receptor beta chain was observed in a study of post-analysis software for immune sequencing data. General study points: Comparison of patients with controls showed 4 to 6 TRBV segments more frequent in patients, TRBV5-6, TRBV5-1 and TRBV20-1 among them. Strong co-clustering by F measure was evident for samples that had been prepared in the same batch. Diversity measured as normalized Chao1 was significantly lower in multiple sclerosis patients than in controls.

Incorporated into the TCR beta cDNA libraries were unique molecular identifiers, which served to reduce PCR and sequencing biases. The source material, 1 to 10 million T cells, gave rise to about 490,000 cDNA molecules. TCRdb analysed the PCR reads with MiXCR anew, one entry per CDR3 protein. The profile shows hundreds of thousands of distinct CDR3 sequences, nearly 45% of them singletons. Unmatched junction bases numbered 13, after V lost 4 bases and J lost 4 bases. The CDR3 sequence is 17 residues long. Germline V CDR1 and CDR2: SEHNR, FQNEAQ (reference sequence). This clonotype has a handful of counts. Its matching antigen is unknown.

The V call is TRBV7-9, the J call TRBJ2-5; 9 bases are shared with TRBD2. The clonotype was recovered from a girl aged 10 to 17 with multiple sclerosis. Specimen: blood. Here the CDR3 reads CASSSMRGGRAGETQYF. In DNA form, the CDR3 reads TGTGCCAGCAGCTCTATGCGAGGCGGGAGGGCAGGAGAGACCCAGTACTTC.